The 5 T cell receptor beta chains below were found in one sample sequenced in a study of long-term antiretroviral therapy in people with HIV. With survey level as its setting, the immunoSEQ assay was v3.0. Data came from immunoSEQ multiplex PCR; TCRdb stores just in-frame clones and leaves some out. The data contain 20,000 to 25,000 clones, roughly 80% of them singletons. The starting material was unsorted PBMCs, obtained 2.9 years after starting antiretroviral therapy. The receptors were gathered from a woman between 25 and 40 years old with HIV.

The chain is built from TRBV10-2 and TRBJ1-2; 7 bases are a match to TRBD1. J gave up 5 bases and V 2 bases, and 14 bases lay outside the gene matches. CDR3 length: 17 residues. The germline gives CDR1 WSHSY, CDR2 SAAADI. The CDR3 DNA reads as TGCGCCAGCAGTGAGGCGGCAGGGGGTGCTAAGGTATATGGCTACACCTTC. Translating it yields CASSEAAGGAKVYGYTF.

This sequence joins TRBV9 and TRBJ2-2; 7 bases fit TRBD1. CDR1 is SGDLS and CDR2 is YYNGEE in the germline V gene. J lost 3 bases, V lost 6 bases, and 2 bases had no gene match. The CDR3 totals 13 residues. The CDR3 region has the DNA TGTGCCAGCAACAGGGGCGACACCGGGGAGCTGTTTTTT. Residues: CASNRGDTGELFF.

The rearrangement joins TRBV6-6 to TRBJ2-5, with 8 bases fitting TRBD1. The CDR3 length is 14 residues. J was trimmed by 4 bases and V by 7 bases; bases with no gene match: 8. CDR1 is MNHNY, CDR2 SVGAGI, per germline (reference sequence). Written as DNA, the CDR3 is TGTGCCAGCATTTCCCAGGGGGCTCGAGAGACCCAGTACTTC. It codes for CASISQGARETQYF.

The rearrangement uses TRBV29-1 and TRBJ2-1; D call uncertain. The germline V gene has CDR1 SQVTM and CDR2 ANQGSEA. V lost 7 bases to trimming and J lost 3 bases, with 10 bases between them. This CDR3 contains 12 residues. DNA of the CDR3: TGCAGCGCCCAGCCCAGCTACAATGAGCAGTTCTTC. Protein: CSAQPSYNEQFF.

The rearrangement joins TRBV27 to TRBJ2-2, with D perhaps matching TRBD1 (6 bases). The germline V and J ends were trimmed by 8 bases and 4 bases, with 17 bases remaining between them. CDR3 length: 15 amino acids. Per the germline V gene, CDR1 is MNHEY and CDR2 is SMNVEV (reference sequence). The CDR3 DNA follows: TGTGCCAGCCGGTACCAGGGGTTGGGCACCGGGGAGCTGTTTTTT. It specifies CASRYQGLGTGELFF.